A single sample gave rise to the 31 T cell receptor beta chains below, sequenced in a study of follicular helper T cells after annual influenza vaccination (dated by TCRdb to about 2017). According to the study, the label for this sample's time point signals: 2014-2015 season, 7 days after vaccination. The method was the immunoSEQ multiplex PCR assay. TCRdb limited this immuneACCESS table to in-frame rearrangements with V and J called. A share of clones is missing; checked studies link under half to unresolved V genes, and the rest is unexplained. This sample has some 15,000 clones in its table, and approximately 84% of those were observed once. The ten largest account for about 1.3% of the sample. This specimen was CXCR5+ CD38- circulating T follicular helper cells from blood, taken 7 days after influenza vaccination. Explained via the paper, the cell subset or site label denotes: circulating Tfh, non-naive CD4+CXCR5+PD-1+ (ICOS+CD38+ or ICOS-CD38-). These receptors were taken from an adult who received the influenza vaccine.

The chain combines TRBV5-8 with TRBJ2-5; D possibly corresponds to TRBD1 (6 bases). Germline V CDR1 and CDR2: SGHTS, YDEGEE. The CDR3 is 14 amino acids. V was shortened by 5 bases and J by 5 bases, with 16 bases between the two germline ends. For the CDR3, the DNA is TGTGCCAGCAGACCCCGAGGGGGTATTGAGACCCAGTACTTC. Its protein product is CASRPRGGIETQYF.

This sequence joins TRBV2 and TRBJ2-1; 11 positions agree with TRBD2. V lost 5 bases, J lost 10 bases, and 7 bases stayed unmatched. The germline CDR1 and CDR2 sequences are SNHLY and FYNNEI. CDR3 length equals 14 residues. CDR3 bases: TGTGCCAGCAGTAGTAGCGGGGGGGCCGAAGAGCAGTTCTTC. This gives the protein CASSSSGGAEEQFF.

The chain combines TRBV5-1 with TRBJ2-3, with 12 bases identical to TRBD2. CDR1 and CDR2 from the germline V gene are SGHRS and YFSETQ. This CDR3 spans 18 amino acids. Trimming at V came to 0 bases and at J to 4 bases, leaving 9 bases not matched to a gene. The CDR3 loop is CASSLATSGSLDADTQYF. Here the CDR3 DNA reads TGCGCCAGCAGCTTGGCGACTAGCGGGAGTTTGGATGCAGATACGCAGTATTTT. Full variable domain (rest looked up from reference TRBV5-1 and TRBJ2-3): KAGVTQTPRYLIKTRGQQVTLSCSPISGHRSVSWYQQTPGQGLQFLFEYFSETQRNKGNFPGRFSGRQFSNSRSEMNVSTLELGDSALYLCASSLATSGSLDADTQYFGPGTRLTVL.

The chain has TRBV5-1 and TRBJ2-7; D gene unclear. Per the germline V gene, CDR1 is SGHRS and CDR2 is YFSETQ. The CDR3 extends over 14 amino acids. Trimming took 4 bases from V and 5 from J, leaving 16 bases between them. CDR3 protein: CASSPTTSFHEQYF. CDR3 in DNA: TGCGCCAGCAGCCCTACGACAAGCTTCCACGAGCAGTACTTC.

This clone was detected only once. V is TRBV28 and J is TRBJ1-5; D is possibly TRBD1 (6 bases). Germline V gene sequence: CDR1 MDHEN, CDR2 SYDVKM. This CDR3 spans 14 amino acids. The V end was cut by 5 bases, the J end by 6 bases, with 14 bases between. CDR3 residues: CASSAPWTAQPQHF. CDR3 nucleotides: TGTGCCAGCAGTGCCCCATGGACAGCTCAGCCCCAGCATTTT.

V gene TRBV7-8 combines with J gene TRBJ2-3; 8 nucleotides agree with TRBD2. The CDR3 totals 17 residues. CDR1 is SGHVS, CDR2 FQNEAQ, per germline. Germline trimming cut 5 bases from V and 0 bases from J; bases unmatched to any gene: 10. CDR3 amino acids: CASSPGLDFYSTDTQYF. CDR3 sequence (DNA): TGTGCCAGCAGCCCGGGACTAGACTTCTATAGCACAGATACGCAGTATTTT.

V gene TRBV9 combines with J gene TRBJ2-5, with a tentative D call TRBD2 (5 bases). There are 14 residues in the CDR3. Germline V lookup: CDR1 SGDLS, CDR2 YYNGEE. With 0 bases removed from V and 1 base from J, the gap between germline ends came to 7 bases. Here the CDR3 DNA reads TGTGCCAGCAGCGTAGGAGCGGTCCAAGAGACCCAGTACTTC. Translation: CASSVGAVQETQYF.

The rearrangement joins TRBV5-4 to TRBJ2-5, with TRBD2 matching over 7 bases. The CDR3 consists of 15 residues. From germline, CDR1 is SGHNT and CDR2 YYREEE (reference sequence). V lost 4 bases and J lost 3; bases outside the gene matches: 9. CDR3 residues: CASSIGLAVEETQYF. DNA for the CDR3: TGTGCCAGCAGCATAGGCCTAGCGGTCGAAGAGACCCAGTACTTC.

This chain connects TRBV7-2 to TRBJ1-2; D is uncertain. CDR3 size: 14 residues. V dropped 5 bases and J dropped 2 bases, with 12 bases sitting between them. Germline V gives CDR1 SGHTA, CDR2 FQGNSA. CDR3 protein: CASSPSVVNYGYTF. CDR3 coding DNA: TGTGCCAGCAGCCCCAGTGTTGTGAACTATGGCTACACCTTC.

CDR3 sequence reads: CAISESGQGVGGYTF. The DNA of the CDR3 is TGTGCCATCAGTGAGTCGGGACAGGGAGTAGGTGGCTACACCTTC. This chain links TRBV10-3 with TRBJ1-2; 9 nucleotides agree with TRBD1. V lost 0 bases and J lost 7; bases outside the gene matches: 6. Germline V gene lookup returns CDR1 ENHRY and CDR2 SYGVKD. The CDR3 has 15 amino acids.

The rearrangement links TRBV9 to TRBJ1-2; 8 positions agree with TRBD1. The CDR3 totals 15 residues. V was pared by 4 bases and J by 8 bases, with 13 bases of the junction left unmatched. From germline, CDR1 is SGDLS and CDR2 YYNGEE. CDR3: CASSTTVETGEGYTF. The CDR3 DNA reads TGTGCCAGCAGCACCACTGTGGAGACAGGGGAGGGCTACACCTTC.

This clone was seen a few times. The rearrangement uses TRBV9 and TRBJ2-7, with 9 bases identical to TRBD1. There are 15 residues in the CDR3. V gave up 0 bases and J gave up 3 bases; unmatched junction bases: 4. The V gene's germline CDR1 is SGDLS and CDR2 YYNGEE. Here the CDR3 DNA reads TGTGCCAGCAGCGTAGCTGGGACAGGGTTCTACGAGCAGTACTTC. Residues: CASSVAGTGFYEQYF.

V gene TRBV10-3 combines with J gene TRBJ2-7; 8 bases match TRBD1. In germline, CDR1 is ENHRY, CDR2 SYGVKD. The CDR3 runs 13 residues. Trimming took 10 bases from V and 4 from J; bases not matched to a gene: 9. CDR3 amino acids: CATSDRGDYEQYF. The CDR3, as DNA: TGTGCCACCTCCGACAGGGGCGATTACGAGCAGTACTTC.

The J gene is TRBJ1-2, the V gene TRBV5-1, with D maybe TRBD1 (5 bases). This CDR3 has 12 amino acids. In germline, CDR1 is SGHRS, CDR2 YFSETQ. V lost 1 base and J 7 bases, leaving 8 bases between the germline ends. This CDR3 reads CASSLQGSGYTF. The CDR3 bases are TGCGCCAGCAGCTTGCAGGGAAGTGGCTACACCTTC.

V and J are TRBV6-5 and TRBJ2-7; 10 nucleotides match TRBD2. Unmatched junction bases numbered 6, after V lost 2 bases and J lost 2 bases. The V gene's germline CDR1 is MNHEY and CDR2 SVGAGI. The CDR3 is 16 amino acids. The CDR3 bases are TGTGCCAGCAGTTACGTCAGGACTAGCGGCACCTACGAGCAGTACTTC. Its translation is CASSYVRTSGTYEQYF.

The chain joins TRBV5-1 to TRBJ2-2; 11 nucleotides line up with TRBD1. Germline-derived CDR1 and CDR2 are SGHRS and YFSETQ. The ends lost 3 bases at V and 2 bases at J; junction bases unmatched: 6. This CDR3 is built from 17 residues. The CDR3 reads CASSSGGTGGNTGELFF. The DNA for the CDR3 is TGCGCCAGCAGCTCTGGCGGGACAGGGGGTAACACCGGGGAGCTGTTTTTT.

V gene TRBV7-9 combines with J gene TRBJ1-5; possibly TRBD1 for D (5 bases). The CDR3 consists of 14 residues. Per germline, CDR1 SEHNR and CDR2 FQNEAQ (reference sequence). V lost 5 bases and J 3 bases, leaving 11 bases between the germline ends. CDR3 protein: CASSRDSFNQPQHF. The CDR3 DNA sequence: TGTGCCAGCAGCCGAGACAGTTTCAATCAGCCCCAGCATTTT.

As DNA, the CDR3 is TGCAGCGTGAGGGAAAGCTCCTACAATGAGCAGTTCTTC. This translates into CSVRESSYNEQFF. The chain uses TRBV29-1 and TRBJ2-1; the D gene is possibly TRBD2 (5 bases). V was pared by 6 bases and J by 0 bases, with 9 bases between. The CDR3 contains 13 residues. Germline lookup yields CDR1 SQVTM and CDR2 ANQGSEA.

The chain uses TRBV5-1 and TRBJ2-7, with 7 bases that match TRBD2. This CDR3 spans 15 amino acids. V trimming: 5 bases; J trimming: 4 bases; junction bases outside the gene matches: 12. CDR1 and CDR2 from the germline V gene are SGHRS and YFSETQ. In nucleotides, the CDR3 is TGCGCCAGCAGTCCGACCGACGGGGGGACTTACGAGCAGTACTTC. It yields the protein CASSPTDGGTYEQYF.

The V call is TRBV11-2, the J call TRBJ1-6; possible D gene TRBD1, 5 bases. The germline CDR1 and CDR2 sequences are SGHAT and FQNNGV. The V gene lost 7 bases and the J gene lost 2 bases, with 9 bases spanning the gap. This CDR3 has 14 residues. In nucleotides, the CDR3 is TGTGCCAGCAATCAGGGCACCTATAATTCACCCCTCCACTTT. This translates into CASNQGTYNSPLHF.

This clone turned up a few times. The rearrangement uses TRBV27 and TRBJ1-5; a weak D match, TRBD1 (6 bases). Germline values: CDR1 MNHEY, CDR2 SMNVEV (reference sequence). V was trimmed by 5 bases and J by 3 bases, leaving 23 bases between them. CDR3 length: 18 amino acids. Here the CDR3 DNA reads TGTGCCAGCAGTCCACGGGCCCAGACAGGCGTCTCCAATCAGCCCCAGCATTTT. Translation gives CASSPRAQTGVSNQPQHF.

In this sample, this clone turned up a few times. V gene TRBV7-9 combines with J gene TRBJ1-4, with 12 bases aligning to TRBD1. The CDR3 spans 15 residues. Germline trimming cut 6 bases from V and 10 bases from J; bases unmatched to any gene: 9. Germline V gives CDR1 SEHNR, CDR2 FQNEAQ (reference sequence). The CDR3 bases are TGTGCCAGCAGTTCCCCCGGGACAGGGGGCGGAAAACTGTTTTTT. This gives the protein CASSSPGTGGGKLFF.

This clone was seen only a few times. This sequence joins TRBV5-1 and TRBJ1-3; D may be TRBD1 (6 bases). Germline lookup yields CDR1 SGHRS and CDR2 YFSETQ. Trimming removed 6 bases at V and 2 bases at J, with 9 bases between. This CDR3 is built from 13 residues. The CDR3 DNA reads TGCGCCAGCAAACAGGGCACTGGAAACACCATATATTTT. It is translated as CASKQGTGNTIYF.

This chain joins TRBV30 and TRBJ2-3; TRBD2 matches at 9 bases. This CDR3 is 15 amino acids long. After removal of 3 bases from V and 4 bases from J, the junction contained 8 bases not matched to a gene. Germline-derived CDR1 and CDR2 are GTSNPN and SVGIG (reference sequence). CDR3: CAWRTKLAGPDTQYF. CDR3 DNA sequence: TGTGCCTGGAGGACAAAACTAGCGGGCCCAGATACGCAGTATTTT. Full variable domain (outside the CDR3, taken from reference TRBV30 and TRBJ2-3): SQTIHQWPATLVQPVGSPLSLECTVEGTSNPNLYWYRQAAGRGLQLLFYSVGIGQISSEVPQNLSASRPQDRQFILSSKKLLLSDSGFYLCAWRTKLAGPDTQYFGPGTRLTVL.

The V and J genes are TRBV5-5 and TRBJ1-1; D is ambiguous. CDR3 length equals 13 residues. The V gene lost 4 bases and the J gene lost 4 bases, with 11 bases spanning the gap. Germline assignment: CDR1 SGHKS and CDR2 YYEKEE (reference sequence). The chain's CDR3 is CASSTRTSTEAFF. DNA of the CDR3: TGTGCCAGCAGCACTAGGACGAGCACTGAAGCTTTCTTT.

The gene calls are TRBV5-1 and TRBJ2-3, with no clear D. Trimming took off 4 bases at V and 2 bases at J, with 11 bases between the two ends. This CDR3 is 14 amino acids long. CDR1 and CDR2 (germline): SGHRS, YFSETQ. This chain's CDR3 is CASSPGRITDTQYF. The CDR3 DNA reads TGCGCCAGCAGCCCGGGTCGGATCACAGATACGCAGTATTTT.

The CDR3 loop reads CASSSGWGTIGEKLFF. In DNA, the CDR3 is TGCGCCAGCAGCAGCGGCTGGGGTACTATTGGTGAAAAACTGTTTTTT. The chain uses TRBV5-1 and TRBJ1-4, with unresolved D. The ends were cut back, 4 bases at V and 7 bases at J, with 20 bases in the middle. The CDR3 runs 16 residues. Per the germline V gene, CDR1 is SGHRS and CDR2 is YFSETQ.

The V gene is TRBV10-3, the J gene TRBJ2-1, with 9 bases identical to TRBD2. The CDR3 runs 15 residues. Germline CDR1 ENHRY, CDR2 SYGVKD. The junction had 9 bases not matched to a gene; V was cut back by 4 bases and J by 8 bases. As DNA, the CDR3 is TGTGCCATCAGTGCCCCCGGGACTAGCCCTGATGAGCAGTTCTTC. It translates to CAISAPGTSPDEQFF.

The CDR3 nucleotides are TGTGCCAGTAGTATTAGCGGGAGGAGGGGGAATGAGCAGTTCTTC. This encodes CASSISGRRGNEQFF. The chain combines TRBV19 with TRBJ2-1; 10 nucleotides agree with TRBD2. The CDR3 has 15 residues. The germline gives CDR1 LNHDA, CDR2 SQIVND (reference sequence). Unmatched junction bases numbered 6, after V lost 3 bases and J lost 7 bases.

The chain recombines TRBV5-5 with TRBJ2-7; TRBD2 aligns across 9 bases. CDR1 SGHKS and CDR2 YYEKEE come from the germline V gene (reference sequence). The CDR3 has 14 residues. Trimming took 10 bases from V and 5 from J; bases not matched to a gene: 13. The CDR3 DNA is TGTGCCGGTCAAGTAGGGCTAGCGGGAAACGAGCAGTACTTC. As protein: CAGQVGLAGNEQYF.

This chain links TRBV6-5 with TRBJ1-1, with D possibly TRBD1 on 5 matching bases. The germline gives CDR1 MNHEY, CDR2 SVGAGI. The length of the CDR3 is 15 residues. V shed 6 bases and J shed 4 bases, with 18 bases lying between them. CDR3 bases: TGTGCCAGCAGCCATCCCCCGACAGTTAGCACTGAAGCTTTCTTT. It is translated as CASSHPPTVSTEAFF.